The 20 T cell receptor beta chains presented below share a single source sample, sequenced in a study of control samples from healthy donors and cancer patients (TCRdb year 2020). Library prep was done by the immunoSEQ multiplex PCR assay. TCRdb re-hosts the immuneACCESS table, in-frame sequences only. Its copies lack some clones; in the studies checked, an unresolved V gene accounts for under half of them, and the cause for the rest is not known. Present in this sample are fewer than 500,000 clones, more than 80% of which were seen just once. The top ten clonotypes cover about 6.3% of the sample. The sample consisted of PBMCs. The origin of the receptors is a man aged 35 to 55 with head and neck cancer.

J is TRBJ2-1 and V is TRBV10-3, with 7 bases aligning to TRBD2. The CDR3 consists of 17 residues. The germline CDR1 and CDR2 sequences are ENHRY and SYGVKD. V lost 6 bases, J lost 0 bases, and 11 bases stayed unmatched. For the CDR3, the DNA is TGTGCCATCAGATCCTCTAGCGGAGGCGCCTCCTACAATGAGCAGTTCTTC. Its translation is CAIRSSSGGASYNEQFF.

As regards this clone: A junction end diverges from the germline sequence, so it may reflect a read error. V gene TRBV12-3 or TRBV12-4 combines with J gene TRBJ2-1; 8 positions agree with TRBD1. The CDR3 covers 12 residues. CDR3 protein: CASSTATGELFF. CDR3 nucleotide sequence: TGTGCCAGCAGTACCGCGACAGGGGAGCTGTTCTTC.

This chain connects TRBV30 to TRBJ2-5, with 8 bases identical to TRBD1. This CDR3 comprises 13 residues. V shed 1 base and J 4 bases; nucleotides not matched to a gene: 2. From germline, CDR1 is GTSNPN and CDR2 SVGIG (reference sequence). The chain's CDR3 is CAWSAGTGETQYF. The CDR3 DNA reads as TGTGCCTGGAGTGCCGGGACAGGAGAGACCCAGTACTTC. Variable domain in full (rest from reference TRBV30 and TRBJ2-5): SQTIHQWPATLVQPVGSPLSLECTVEGTSNPNLYWYRQAAGRGLQLLFYSVGIGQISSEVPQNLSASRPQDRQFILSSKKLLLSDSGFYLCAWSAGTGETQYFGPGTRLLVL.

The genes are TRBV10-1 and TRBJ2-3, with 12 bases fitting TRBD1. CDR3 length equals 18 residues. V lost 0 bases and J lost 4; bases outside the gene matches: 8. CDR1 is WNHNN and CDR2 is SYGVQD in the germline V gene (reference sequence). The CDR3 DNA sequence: TGCGCCAGCAGTGAGTCGGATCTCCGGGACAGGGGGCCAGATACGCAGTATTTT. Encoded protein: CASSESDLRDRGPDTQYF.

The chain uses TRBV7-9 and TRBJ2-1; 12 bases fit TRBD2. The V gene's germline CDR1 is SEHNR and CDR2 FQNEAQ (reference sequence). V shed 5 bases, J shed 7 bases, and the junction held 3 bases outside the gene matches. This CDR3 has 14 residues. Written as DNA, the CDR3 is TGTGCCAGCAGCGTACTAGCGGGAGGTAATGAGCAGTTCTTC. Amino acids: CASSVLAGGNEQFF.

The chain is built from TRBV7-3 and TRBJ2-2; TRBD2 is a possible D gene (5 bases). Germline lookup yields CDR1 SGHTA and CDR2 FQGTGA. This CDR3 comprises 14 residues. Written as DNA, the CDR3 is TGTGCTTCTACCGGGCTAGCCAACACCGGGGAGCTGTTTTTT. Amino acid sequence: CASTGLANTGELFF.

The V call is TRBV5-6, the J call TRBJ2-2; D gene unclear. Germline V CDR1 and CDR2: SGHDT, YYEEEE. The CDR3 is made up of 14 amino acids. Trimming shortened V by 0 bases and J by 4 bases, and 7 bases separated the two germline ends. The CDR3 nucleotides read TGTGCCAGCAGCTTGGGGGTGGGCACCGGGGAGCTGTTTTTT. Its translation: CASSLGVGTGELFF.

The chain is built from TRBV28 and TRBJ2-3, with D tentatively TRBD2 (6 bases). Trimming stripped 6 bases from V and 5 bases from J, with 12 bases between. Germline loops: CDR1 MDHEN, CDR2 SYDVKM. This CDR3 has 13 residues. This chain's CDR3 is CASRGGVGDTQYF. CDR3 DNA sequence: TGTGCCAGCAGGGGGGGAGTGGGAGATACGCAGTATTTT.

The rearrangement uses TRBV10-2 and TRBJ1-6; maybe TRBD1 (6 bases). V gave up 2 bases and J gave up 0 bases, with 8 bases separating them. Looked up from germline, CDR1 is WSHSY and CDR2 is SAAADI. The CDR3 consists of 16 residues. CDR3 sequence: CASSERGSSYNSPLHF. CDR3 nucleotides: TGCGCCAGCAGTGAGAGGGGGAGCTCCTATAATTCACCCCTCCACTTT.

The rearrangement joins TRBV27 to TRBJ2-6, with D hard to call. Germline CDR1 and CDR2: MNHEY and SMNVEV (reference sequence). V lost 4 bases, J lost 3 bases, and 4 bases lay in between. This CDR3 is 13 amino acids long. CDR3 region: CASSYYGANVLTF. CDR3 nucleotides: TGTGCCAGCAGTTATTATGGGGCCAACGTCCTGACTTTC.

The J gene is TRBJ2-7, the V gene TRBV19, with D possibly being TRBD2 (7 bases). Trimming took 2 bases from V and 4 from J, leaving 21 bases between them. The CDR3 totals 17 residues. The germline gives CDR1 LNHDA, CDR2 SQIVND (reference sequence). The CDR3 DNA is TGTGCCAGTAGTATACCATCGCCGGCGGGGGCCGGGTACGAGCAGTACTTC. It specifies CASSIPSPAGAGYEQYF.

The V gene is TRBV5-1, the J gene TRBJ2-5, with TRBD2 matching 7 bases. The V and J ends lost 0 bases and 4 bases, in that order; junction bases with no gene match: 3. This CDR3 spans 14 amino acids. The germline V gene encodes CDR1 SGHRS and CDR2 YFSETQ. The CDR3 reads CASSLAREGETQYF. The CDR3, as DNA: TGCGCCAGCAGCTTGGCCAGGGAGGGAGAGACCCAGTACTTC.

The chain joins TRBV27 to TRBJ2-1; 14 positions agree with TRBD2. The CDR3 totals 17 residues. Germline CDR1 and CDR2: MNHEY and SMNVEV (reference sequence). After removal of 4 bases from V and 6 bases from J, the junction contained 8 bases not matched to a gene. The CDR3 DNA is TGTGCCAGCAGTTCTCCGGGACTAGCGGGAGTTAGCAATGAGCAGTTCTTC. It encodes CASSSPGLAGVSNEQFF.

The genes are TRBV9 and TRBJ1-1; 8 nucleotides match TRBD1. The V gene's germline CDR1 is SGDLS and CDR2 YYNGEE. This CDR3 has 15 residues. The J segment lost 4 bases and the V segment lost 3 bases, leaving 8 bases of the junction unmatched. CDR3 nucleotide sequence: TGTGCCAGCAGCGACCAGAATACAGGGGGCACTGAAGCTTTCTTT. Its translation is CASSDQNTGGTEAFF.

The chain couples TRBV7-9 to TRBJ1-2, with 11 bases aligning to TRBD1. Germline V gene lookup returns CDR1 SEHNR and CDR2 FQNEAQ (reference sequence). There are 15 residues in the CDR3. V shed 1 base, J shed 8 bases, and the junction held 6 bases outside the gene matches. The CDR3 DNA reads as TGTGCCAGCAGCTTAGGGACAGGGGGCTCATGGGGCTACACCTTC. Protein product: CASSLGTGGSWGYTF. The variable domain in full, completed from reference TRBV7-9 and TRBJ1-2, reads DTGVSQNPRHKITKRGQNVTFRCDPISEHNRLYWYRQTLGQGPEFLTYFQNEAQLEKSRLLSDRFSAERPKGSFSTLEIQRTEQGDSAMYLCASSLGTGGSWGYTFGSGTRLTVV.

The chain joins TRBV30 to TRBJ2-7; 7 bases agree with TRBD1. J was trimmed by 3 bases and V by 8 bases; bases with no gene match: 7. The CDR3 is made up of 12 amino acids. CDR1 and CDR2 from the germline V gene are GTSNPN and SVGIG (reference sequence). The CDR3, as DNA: TGTGCCGGTAGGGACAGCCTCTACGAGCAGTACTTC. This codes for CAGRDSLYEQYF.

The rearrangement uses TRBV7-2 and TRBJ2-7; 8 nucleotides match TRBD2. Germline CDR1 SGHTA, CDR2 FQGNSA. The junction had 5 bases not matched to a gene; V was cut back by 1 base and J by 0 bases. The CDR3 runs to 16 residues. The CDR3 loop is CASSLGGSGVSYEQYF. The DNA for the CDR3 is TGTGCCAGCAGCTTAGGAGGTAGCGGGGTCTCCTACGAGCAGTACTTC.

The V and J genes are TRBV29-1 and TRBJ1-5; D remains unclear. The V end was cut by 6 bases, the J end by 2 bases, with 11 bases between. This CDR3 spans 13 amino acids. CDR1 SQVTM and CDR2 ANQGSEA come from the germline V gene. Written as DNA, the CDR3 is TGCAGCGTGAGAGAAGGAGGCAATCAGCCCCAGCATTTT. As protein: CSVREGGNQPQHF.

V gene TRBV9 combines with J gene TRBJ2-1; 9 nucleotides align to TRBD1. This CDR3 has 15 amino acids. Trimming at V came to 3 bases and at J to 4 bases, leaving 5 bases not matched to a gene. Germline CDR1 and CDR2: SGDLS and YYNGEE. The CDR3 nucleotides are TGTGCCAGCAGCGCGCCGGGACAGGGTTACAATGAGCAGTTCTTC. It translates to CASSAPGQGYNEQFF.

CDR3 region: CASSPLLAGSYGYTF. For the CDR3, the DNA is TGTGCCAGCAGTCCCTTGTTGGCAGGTTCCTATGGCTACACCTTC. The chain has TRBV27 and TRBJ1-2; D not certain. Per the germline V gene, CDR1 is MNHEY and CDR2 is SMNVEV (reference sequence). The CDR3 covers 15 residues. Trimming cost V 5 bases and J 4 bases, with 17 bases left between them.